A selection of T cell receptor beta chains follows, all from one sample in a study of blood T cell repertoires in COVID-19. Generated by immunoSEQ multiplex PCR, the TCRdb table keeps only in-frame clones and is missing some. The data show about 99,000 clones, with approximately 84% seen just once and 26% held by the top ten. Sequences were obtained from peripheral blood. The receptors were gathered from a man aged 55 to 70 with acute or convalescent COVID-19. The CDR3 runs from the conserved cysteine through the conserved F or W.

>15|TRBJ1-2|TRBV6-5
CASSLLQGGRPGYTF
>14|TRBJ1-1|TRBV7-9
CASLLQGTNTEAFF
>14|TRBJ1-1|TRBV5-1
CASSLRGQDREAFF
>15|TRBJ1-1|TRBV7-9
CASSLPFWWTSKAFF
>13|TRBJ1-5|TRBV19
CASSISGDQPQHF
>13|TRBJ1-5|TRBV6-5
CASSSDRHQPQHF
>14|TRBJ2-1|TRBV24-1
CATSDLGQTDEQFF
>16|TRBJ1-2|TRBV7-9
CASSLEAGVHNYGYTF
>14|TRBJ1-1|TRBV3-1/TRBV3-2
CASSSRDRATEAFF
>15|TRBJ1-3|TRBV11-2
CASSPGLVSGNTIYF
>10|TRBJ2-1|TRBV28
CASSFQEQFF
>16|TRBJ2-1|TRBV4-2
CASSQALASGRNEQFF
>12|TRBJ2-1|TRBV2
CASSEVAGRPFF
>13|TRBJ1-5|TRBV7-6
CASSLRGNQPQHF
>13|TRBJ1-5|TRBV7-2
CASSLYWSQPQHF
>16|TRBJ1-2|TRBV9
CASSVQDRGLEYGYTF
>15|TRBJ1-6|TRBV11-3
CASSLDPGSRSPLHF
>13|TRBJ1-2|TRBV29-1
CSVEDLGARGYTF
>13|TRBJ1-1|TRBV5-6
CASSATGYTEAFF
>14|TRBJ2-7|TRBV11-2
CASSWDSSSYEQYF
>20|TRBJ2-3|TRBV5-3
CARSLRRLAAISPSTDTQYF
>16|TRBJ1-6|TRBV5-1
CASSLVAGGLDSPLHF
>13|TRBJ1-4|TRBV7-2
CASSLGYREKLFF
>15|TRBJ1-2|TRBV7-9
CASSLDRGTGYGYTF